Listed here are 5 T cell receptor beta chains from one sample, sequenced in a study of T cell responses to AZD1222 COVID-19 vaccine. The data were produced by immunoSEQ multiplex PCR, yet TCRdb's version contains in-frame clones alone and is incomplete. The data contain 150,000 or so clones, around 89% of them singletons. The material was peripheral blood, obtained on day 0 of AZD1222 vaccination. The receptors were sampled from an adult in good health.

The rearrangement uses TRBV20-1 and TRBJ1-1; D may be TRBD1 (5 bases). CDR3 length: 18 amino acids. The V gene's germline CDR1 is DFQATT and CDR2 SNEGSKA (reference sequence). V was clipped by 3 bases and J by 0 bases, with 23 bases between them. CDR3 residues: CSASLSRGGMTMNTEAFF. As DNA, the CDR3 is TGCAGTGCTAGTCTCTCAAGGGGCGGCATGACCATGAACACTGAAGCTTTCTTT.

The rearrangement joins TRBV21-1 to TRBJ2-7; no check of the table's D call, TRBD1, against the DNA was made. TRBV21-1 is deemed a pseudogene. The CDR3 consists of 16 residues. For the CDR3, the DNA is TGTGCCAGCAGCTTCATCGGGACAGGGGGCGACGACGAGCAGTACTTC. It translates to CASSFIGTGGDDEQYF.

The chain is built from TRBV7-2 and TRBJ2-1; D might be TRBD1 (5 bases). V was cut by 5 bases and J by 0 bases, with 14 bases left in between. Germline CDR1 is SGHTA and CDR2 is FQGNSA. The CDR3 runs to 16 residues. The CDR3 loop reads CASSRQGRASYNEQFF. The CDR3 DNA reads as TGTGCCAGCAGCCGGCAGGGTAGGGCCTCCTACAATGAGCAGTTCTTC.

The genes are TRBV28 and TRBJ2-7; tentative D call: TRBD1 (6 bases). CDR1 MDHEN and CDR2 SYDVKM come from the germline V gene. Trimming left V 3 bases short and J 3 bases short, with 12 bases between. CDR3 length: 14 residues. The CDR3 bases are TGTGCCAGCAGTTTGAGGACAGAGTTCTACGAGCAGTACTTC. Translating it yields CASSLRTEFYEQYF.

The V gene is TRBV18, the J gene TRBJ1-6; TRBD1 aligns across 8 bases. The CDR3 consists of 14 residues. CDR1 and CDR2 from the germline V gene are KGHSH and LQKENI. V shed 5 bases and J 7 bases; nucleotides not matched to a gene: 4. CDR3 sequence (DNA): TGTGCCAGCTCAATCGACAGGGGCAATTCACCCCTCCACTTT. Its protein is CASSIDRGNSPLHF.